A single sample is the source of the 9 T cell receptor beta chains below, sequenced in a study of tumor-infiltrating lymphocytes in primary liver carcinoma. Blood RNA originated from unsorted whole blood, with germline DNA additionally extracted. With about 470 ng total RNA as template and a constant-region primer, TCR beta cDNA was made. Three rounds of nested multiplex PCR with slightly modified ARM-PCR produced TCR beta libraries. Rounds one and two of PCR, each of around 11 cycles, were primed with TRBV1-TRBV30 forward primers and a C-beta reverse primer. TCRdb called the multiplex PCR reads again in MiXCR, with one record for every CDR3 protein. The repertoire has around 170,000 distinct CDR3 sequences, about 60% of them found once; the top ten carry approximately 70%. The sequenced material came from peripheral blood. These receptors were taken from a man between 40 and 49 years old with primary liver carcinoma and hepatitis B virus infection.

This clonotype was seen repeatedly, ten times or more. The chain links TRBV11-2 to TRBJ2-1, with 8 positions matching TRBD2. This CDR3 region has 13 residues. The germline gives CDR1 SGHAT, CDR2 FQNNGV. V was pared by 10 bases and J by 7 bases, with 9 bases of the junction left unmatched. CDR3 DNA: TGTGCCACCAGAGCGGGAGAGTGGAATGAGCAGTTCTTC. It is translated as CATRAGEWNEQFF.

This clonotype was seen ten or more times. The chain is built from TRBV29-1 and TRBJ2-1; D is uncertain. Trimming stripped 4 bases from V and 8 bases from J, with 15 bases between. Germline V gene sequence: CDR1 SQVTM, CDR2 ANQGSEA. This CDR3 region has 13 residues. The CDR3 region is CSVAADWIDEQFF. CDR3 coding DNA: TGCAGCGTTGCGGCAGATTGGATCGATGAGCAGTTCTTC.

As for this clonotype: The junction departs from the called germline gene at one end, perhaps through a read error. The V gene is TRBV11-1, the J gene TRBJ2-4, with D possibly being TRBD2 (7 bases). Germline V gives CDR1 SGHAT, CDR2 FQDESV (reference sequence). The CDR3 totals 17 residues. The chain's CDR3 is CASSLVPGRGAKSIQYF. The CDR3 region has the DNA TGTGCCAGCAGCTTAGTCCCGGGACGGGGGGCCAAAAGCATTCAGTACTTC.

This sequence joins TRBV28 and TRBJ2-4, with 14 bases fitting TRBD2. Looked up from germline, CDR1 is MDHEN and CDR2 is SYDVKM. The CDR3 length is 13 residues. V lost 8 bases, J lost 9 bases, and 3 bases stayed unmatched. The CDR3 DNA reads TGTGCCAGCCTCGGACTAGCGGGGGGCATTCAGTACTTC. Translation gives CASLGLAGGIQYF.

The chain recombines TRBV10-2 with TRBJ2-5; weak D call: TRBD1 (6 bases). The CDR3 covers 12 residues. V gave up 3 bases and J gave up 6 bases, with 8 bases separating them. Germline values: CDR1 WSHSY, CDR2 SAAADI. CDR3 region: CASSEGGQTQYF. For the CDR3, the DNA is TGCGCCAGCAGTGAAGGGGGACAGACCCAGTACTTC.

About this clonotype itself: At one of its ends the junction is not consistent with the germline gene, which may arise from a read error. The V and J genes are TRBV6-5 and TRBJ2-3; TRBD2 matches at 13 bases. The length of the CDR3 is 17 residues. The germline CDR1 and CDR2 sequences are MNHEY and SVGAGI. CDR3 in DNA: TGTGCTAGCAGTAAGCTGAGGACTAGCGGGAGCACAGATGCGCAGTATTTT. Amino acid sequence: CASSKLRTSGSTDAQYF.

The genes are TRBV6-5 and TRBJ2-1; D is ambiguous. The germline V and J ends were trimmed by 5 bases and 5 bases, with 10 bases remaining between them. Germline lookup yields CDR1 MNHEY and CDR2 SVGAGI. CDR3 length: 13 amino acids. CDR3 protein: CASSLPNDNEQFF. The CDR3 DNA reads TGTGCCAGCAGTCTTCCCAACGACAATGAGCAGTTCTTC.

This clonotype has ten or more counts. CDR3 nucleotides: TGTGCCAGCAGCCGCTTGGGGGATCAGCCCCAGCATTTT. The encoded protein is CASSRLGDQPQHF. J is TRBJ1-5 and V is TRBV11-1; tentatively, D is TRBD1 (5 bases). Trimming pared 5 bases from V and 5 bases from J, leaving 10 bases between. CDR3 length: 13 amino acids. The germline CDR1 and CDR2 sequences are SGHAT and FQDESV (reference sequence). The whole variable domain, filled in from reference TRBV11-1 and TRBJ1-5, reads EAEVAQSPRYKITEKSQAVAFWCDPISGHATLYWYRQILGQGPELLVQFQDESVVDDSQLPKDRFSAERLKGVDSTLKIQPAELGDSAMYLCASSRLGDQPQHFGDGTRLSIL.

Details on this clonotype: This clone may be a read error of a much larger clone one base away. This chain uses TRBV11-3 with TRBJ2-5, with TRBD1 matching over 8 bases. With V trimmed by 3 bases and J by 3 bases, 6 bases remained unmatched. CDR3 length: 15 amino acids. Germline V gives CDR1 SGHNT, CDR2 YENEEA. CDR3 residues: CASSLGQESEETQYF. The CDR3 DNA follows: TGTGCCAGCAGCTTGGGACAGGAGTCCGAAGAGACCCAGTACTTC.